The 29 T cell receptor beta chains below were found in one sample sequenced in a study of cytomegalovirus exposure and HLA in healthy donors. Produced via immunoSEQ multiplex PCR; TCRdb's table is partial and in-frame only. Here the sample spans around 190,000 clones, roughly three quarters being singletons. Sequenced: PBMCs. The receptors here all came from a woman in her twenties or thirties in good health and CMV-seronegative.

The chain recombines TRBV28 with TRBJ2-6; possible D gene TRBD1, 6 bases. This CDR3 is built from 16 residues. CDR1 and CDR2 from the germline V gene are MDHEN and SYDVKM. V shed 2 bases and J shed 0 bases, with 8 bases lying between them. Here the CDR3 DNA reads TGTGCCAGCAGTTTAGGACAGAGCTCTGGGGCCAACGTCCTGACTTTC. It encodes CASSLGQSSGANVLTF.

For the CDR3, the DNA is TGTGCCAGTAGTCGGACAGGCTACGAGCAGTACTTC. Protein: CASSRTGYEQYF. J is TRBJ2-7 and V is TRBV19, with 7 bases aligning to TRBD1. Germline V gene lookup returns CDR1 LNHDA and CDR2 SQIVND (reference sequence). CDR3 size: 12 residues. Trimming took 5 bases from V and 3 from J; bases not matched to a gene: 1.

The V gene is TRBV18, the J gene TRBJ1-1, with 7 bases identical to TRBD1. The length of the CDR3 is 14 residues. V was clipped by 3 bases and J by 1 base; unmatched bases: 2. Germline CDR1 and CDR2: KGHSH and LQKENI. The CDR3 nucleotides read TGTGCCAGCTCACCCGGGACAGAGAACACTGAAGCTTTCTTT. It yields the protein CASSPGTENTEAFF.

The gene calls are TRBV5-1 and TRBJ2-3; the match to TRBD2 covers 10 bases. V trimming: 0 bases; J trimming: 0 bases; junction bases outside the gene matches: 4. Germline V gene lookup returns CDR1 SGHRS and CDR2 YFSETQ. The CDR3 totals 17 residues. Here the CDR3 DNA reads TGCGCCAGCAGCTTGGAGCGGGGGGGAGGAAGCACAGATACGCAGTATTTT. This gives the protein CASSLERGGGSTDTQYF.

This clone was detected only once. The chain is built from TRBV9 and TRBJ2-2, with D perhaps matching TRBD2 (6 bases). With 6 bases removed from V and 1 base from J, the gap between germline ends came to 16 bases. The length of the CDR3 is 16 residues. CDR1 and CDR2 from the germline V gene are SGDLS and YYNGEE. CDR3 sequence: CASTLGGVGNTGELFF. In DNA form, the CDR3 reads TGTGCCAGCACCTTAGGAGGGGTAGGGAACACCGGGGAGCTGTTTTTT. Using reference TRBV9 and TRBJ2-2 for the parts outside the CDR3, the full variable domain is DSGVTQTPKHLITATGQRVTLRCSPRSGDLSVYWYQQSLDQGLQFLIQYYNGEERAKGNILERFSAQQFPDLHSELNLSSLELGDSALYFCASTLGGVGNTGELFFGEGSRLTVL.

The CDR3 reads CASSQEGGIVTGELFF. DNA of the CDR3: TGTGCCAGCAGCCAAGAAGGCGGGATAGTCACCGGGGAGCTGTTTTTT. The V gene is TRBV4-2, the J gene TRBJ2-2; possibly TRBD2 for D (6 bases). Germline V gene lookup returns CDR1 LGHNA and CDR2 YNFKEQ. This CDR3 is 16 amino acids long. V lost 0 bases and J 4 bases, leaving 12 bases between the germline ends.

In its sample, this clone was seen once. CDR3 nucleotide sequence: TGTGCCATCAGAGGGTGGGGAGAAAATGGCTACACCTTC. As protein: CAIRGWGENGYTF. The V call is TRBV10-3, the J call TRBJ1-2; the D is unclear. The germline CDR1 and CDR2 sequences are ENHRY and SYGVKD. The CDR3 is made up of 13 amino acids. V was cut by 6 bases and J by 6 bases, with 14 bases left in between.

This chain uses TRBV9 with TRBJ1-1; no clear D. Germline CDR1 reads SGDLS; CDR2 reads YYNGEE. This CDR3 comprises 15 residues. With 3 bases removed from V and 3 bases from J, the gap between germline ends came to 15 bases. CDR3 residues: CASSAVGEADTEAFF. CDR3 sequence (DNA): TGTGCCAGCAGCGCCGTCGGGGAGGCGGACACTGAAGCTTTCTTT.

The rearrangement joins TRBV7-2 to TRBJ1-2; 7 positions agree with TRBD1. The CDR3 is made up of 15 amino acids. V lost 7 bases, J lost 8 bases, and 16 bases stayed unmatched. Germline CDR1 reads SGHTA; CDR2 reads FQGNSA. For the CDR3, the DNA is TGTGCCAGCACCACTTCGACAGGGCTAGGGGAAGGCTACACCTTC. It yields the protein CASTTSTGLGEGYTF.

This sequence joins TRBV30 and TRBJ2-3; maybe TRBD1 (6 bases). The germline V and J ends were trimmed by 3 bases and 2 bases, with 12 bases remaining between them. Germline CDR1 and CDR2: GTSNPN and SVGIG (reference sequence). This CDR3 has 14 residues. The CDR3 bases are TGTGCCTGGAGCAGGGGAGTGATCACAGATACGCAGTATTTT. Protein: CAWSRGVITDTQYF.

The chain joins TRBV5-1 to TRBJ2-1; D may be TRBD1 (5 bases). CDR1 is SGHRS, CDR2 YFSETQ, per germline. Trimming cost V 0 bases and J 7 bases, with 11 bases left between them. The CDR3 loop spans 14 amino acids. CDR3 residues: CASSLVSNRNEQFF. CDR3 bases: TGCGCCAGCAGCTTGGTCTCTAACAGGAATGAGCAGTTCTTC.

This clone was counted only a few times. The gene calls are TRBV6-1 and TRBJ2-7, with a possible D match to TRBD1 (6 bases). The V gene's germline CDR1 is MNHNS and CDR2 SASEGT. V was clipped by 5 bases and J by 5 bases, with 16 bases between them. The CDR3 contains 14 residues. The CDR3 here is CASSRTGFQDEQYF. As DNA, the CDR3 is TGTGCCAGCAGTAGAACAGGGTTCCAAGACGAGCAGTACTTC.

The chain has TRBV28 and TRBJ1-1, with TRBD1 identical over 8 bases. V gave up 4 bases and J gave up 3 bases; unmatched junction bases: 7. CDR3 length: 15 amino acids. CDR1 and CDR2 (germline): MDHEN, SYDVKM. CDR3 residues: CASSSSGGVYTEAFF. CDR3 nucleotide sequence: TGTGCCAGCAGTTCGTCAGGGGGCGTGTACACTGAAGCTTTCTTT.

The chain has TRBV10-3 and TRBJ2-5, with D uncertain. Per the germline V gene, CDR1 is ENHRY and CDR2 is SYGVKD. The CDR3 is made up of 13 amino acids. Trimming cost V 4 bases and J 5 bases, with 11 bases left between them. CDR3 sequence: CAISGASRETQYF. As DNA, the CDR3 is TGTGCCATCAGTGGGGCTTCACGCGAGACCCAGTACTTC.

In its sample, this clone was seen a few times. The chain uses TRBV5-1 and TRBJ2-5; TRBD2 agrees at 10 bases. CDR1 is SGHRS, CDR2 YFSETQ, per germline. The V and J ends lost 4 bases and 5 bases, in that order; junction bases with no gene match: 11. This CDR3 region has 16 residues. In DNA, the CDR3 is TGCGCCAGCAGCAACGAACAGCGGGGGGGCCGGGAGACCCAGTACTTC. This gives the protein CASSNEQRGGRETQYF.

This clone has a handful of counts. V gene TRBV4-2 combines with J gene TRBJ1-5; D ambiguous. This CDR3 has 13 amino acids. Germline assignment: CDR1 LGHNA and CDR2 YNFKEQ. Trimming shortened V by 4 bases and J by 1 base, and 5 bases separated the two germline ends. The CDR3 nucleotides are TGTGCCAGCAGCCCTGTCAGCAATCAGCCCCAGCATTTT. This gives the protein CASSPVSNQPQHF.

This clone appeared a few times. V is TRBV30 and J is TRBJ1-2; D may be TRBD1 (5 bases). The V gene's germline CDR1 is GTSNPN and CDR2 SVGIG (reference sequence). V was pared by 3 bases and J by 5 bases, with 13 bases between. This CDR3 is 13 amino acids long. CDR3 sequence reads: CAWSRNGGYGYTF. The CDR3 DNA reads as TGTGCCTGGAGCCGTAACGGGGGGTATGGCTACACCTTC.

The rearrangement uses TRBV5-1 and TRBJ1-4; weak D call: TRBD1 (5 bases). The CDR3 has 15 residues. V lost 3 bases and J 0 bases, leaving 9 bases between the germline ends. Germline V gives CDR1 SGHRS, CDR2 YFSETQ. In nucleotides, the CDR3 is TGCGCCAGCAGCTCCGACAGCTCAACTAATGAAAAACTGTTTTTT. It yields the protein CASSSDSSTNEKLFF.

This clone was seen only once. The chain couples TRBV7-9 to TRBJ2-1; TRBD2 agrees at 10 bases. The CDR3 is made up of 17 amino acids. In germline, CDR1 is SEHNR, CDR2 FQNEAQ (reference sequence). The V and J ends lost 5 bases and 0 bases, in that order; junction bases with no gene match: 7. The CDR3 protein is CASSTTSGVRSYNEQFF. The CDR3, as DNA: TGTGCCAGCAGCACTACTAGCGGGGTTCGCTCCTACAATGAGCAGTTCTTC.

The chain links TRBV7-2 to TRBJ2-7, with TRBD2 as a possible D gene (7 bases). The germline V gene encodes CDR1 SGHTA and CDR2 FQGNSA. V was cut by 3 bases and J by 8 bases, with 17 bases left in between. The CDR3 spans 14 residues. The CDR3 nucleotides are TGTGCCAGCAGCTTGGGGGCGGGGGTAAGGAAGCAGTACTTC. Amino acids: CASSLGAGVRKQYF.

The chain carries TRBV30 and TRBJ2-5; D possibly corresponds to TRBD2 (5 bases). This CDR3 spans 13 amino acids. Germline assignment: CDR1 GTSNPN and CDR2 SVGIG (reference sequence). Trimming removed 2 bases at V and 4 bases at J, with 11 bases between. CDR3 bases: TGTGCCTGGAGTCAGAGGGTTGGAGAGACCCAGTACTTC. It translates to CAWSQRVGETQYF.

The V call is TRBV28, the J call TRBJ2-6; 8 positions agree with TRBD1. The CDR3 is made up of 18 amino acids. Germline loops: CDR1 MDHEN, CDR2 SYDVKM. V gave up 9 bases and J gave up 0 bases; unmatched junction bases: 13. DNA of the CDR3: TGTGCCAGTCGACAGACCGGGACAGGAAACTCTGGGGCCAACGTCCTGACTTTC. Translating it yields CASRQTGTGNSGANVLTF.

This chain uses TRBV2 with TRBJ2-6; D unresolved. Germline V gene sequence: CDR1 SNHLY, CDR2 FYNNEI. V lost 3 bases and J lost 3, with 6 bases in between. The CDR3 consists of 14 residues. This CDR3 reads CASSEGYGANVLTF. The CDR3 DNA reads as TGTGCCAGCAGTGAGGGCTATGGGGCCAACGTCCTGACTTTC.

The table lists this clone with a count of one. This chain links TRBV19 with TRBJ2-7; 8 nucleotides agree with TRBD1. CDR3 length equals 16 residues. Germline V gene lookup returns CDR1 LNHDA and CDR2 SQIVND (reference sequence). Trimming took 4 bases from V and 3 from J; bases not matched to a gene: 11. The CDR3 DNA is TGTGCCAGTAGTAGGAGTTCGGGGACAGGTTACTACGAGCAGTACTTC. Protein sequence: CASSRSSGTGYYEQYF.

This sequence joins TRBV29-1 and TRBJ2-1, with D possibly matching TRBD2 (6 bases). The germline V and J ends were trimmed by 4 bases and 3 bases, with 13 bases remaining between them. From germline, CDR1 is SQVTM and CDR2 ANQGSEA. The CDR3 is 14 residues long. The CDR3 DNA sequence: TGCAGCGTTGTGGAGGGGACCAGCTACAATGAGCAGTTCTTC. Protein product: CSVVEGTSYNEQFF.

V gene TRBV11-3 combines with J gene TRBJ2-3; 9 nucleotides match TRBD1. CDR3 size: 15 residues. Looked up from germline, CDR1 is SGHNT and CDR2 is YENEEA. J lost 3 bases, V lost 5 bases, and 6 bases had no gene match. The CDR3, as DNA: TGTGCCAGCAGCCCCGGGGACAGGGCTACAGATACGCAGTATTTT. The encoded protein is CASSPGDRATDTQYF.

The J gene is TRBJ2-5, the V gene TRBV30; D ambiguous. The length of the CDR3 is 13 residues. Trimming stripped 1 base from V and 0 bases from J, with 6 bases between. In germline, CDR1 is GTSNPN, CDR2 SVGIG (reference sequence). The CDR3 region has the DNA TGTGCCTGGAGTGGGCGGAACCAAGAGACCCAGTACTTC. As protein: CAWSGRNQETQYF.

CDR3 sequence reads: CASKDSGKAGELFF. DNA of the CDR3: TGTGCCAGTAAGGATAGCGGGAAGGCCGGGGAGCTGTTTTTT. V usage is TRBV19 and J usage is TRBJ2-2; 8 bases fit TRBD2. CDR3 length: 14 amino acids. V shed 7 bases and J 6 bases; nucleotides not matched to a gene: 7. Germline-derived CDR1 and CDR2 are LNHDA and SQIVND (reference sequence).

This chain connects TRBV6-1 to TRBJ2-3; 7 nucleotides agree with TRBD2. Losses at the gene ends were 0 bases for V and 1 base for J; bases not matched to a gene: 4. The CDR3 runs to 16 residues. Per the germline V gene, CDR1 is MNHNS and CDR2 is SASEGT. The CDR3 sequence: CASSEAAGAGTDTQYF. The CDR3 nucleotides are TGTGCCAGCAGTGAAGCGGCGGGAGCGGGCACAGATACGCAGTATTTT.